These 21 T cell receptor beta chains were all obtained from the same sample, sequenced in a study of cytomegalovirus exposure and HLA in healthy donors. Vbeta (60) and Jbeta (13) primers were used in the PCR. Profiling relied on immunoSEQ multiplex PCR, and the TCRdb table lists in-frame clones only, not all of them. The sample records 130,000 or so clones, about 74% being singletons. Sample: PBMCs. The receptors derive from a man in his late teens or twenties in good health and CMV-seropositive.

This clone was counted a single time. This chain uses TRBV7-9 with TRBJ2-2; 7 bases match TRBD1. J was trimmed by 4 bases and V by 8 bases; bases with no gene match: 4. CDR3 length: 13 amino acids. The germline gives CDR1 SEHNR, CDR2 FQNEAQ (reference sequence). This CDR3 reads CASGAGGTGELFF. CDR3 DNA sequence: TGTGCCAGCGGGGCAGGGGGCACCGGGGAGCTGTTTTTT.

This clone occurred once. The chain has TRBV28 and TRBJ2-7, with 7 bases matching TRBD2. The germline gives CDR1 MDHEN, CDR2 SYDVKM. The J segment lost 7 bases and the V segment lost 6 bases, leaving 12 bases of the junction unmatched. The CDR3 has 14 residues. CDR3 in amino acids: CASSFLAVGGEQYF. Written as DNA, the CDR3 is TGTGCCAGCAGCTTTCTAGCGGTTGGTGGGGAGCAGTACTTC.

This clone was counted between two and nine times. The chain employs TRBV7-9 and TRBJ1-1; 9 bases line up with TRBD1. The CDR3 is 16 amino acids. Germline V gene sequence: CDR1 SEHNR, CDR2 FQNEAQ (reference sequence). Trimming at V came to 1 base and at J to 1 base, leaving 4 bases not matched to a gene. DNA of the CDR3: TGTGCCAGCAGCTTAGACAGGGGGCGGTGGAACACTGAAGCTTTCTTT. Its translation: CASSLDRGRWNTEAFF.

V gene TRBV4-1 combines with J gene TRBJ1-6; D might be TRBD1 (6 bases). This CDR3 has 17 amino acids. Between the trimmed V and J ends, which lost 2 bases and 6 bases, there was a span of 17 bases. Germline assignment: CDR1 MGHRA and CDR2 YSYEKL. The CDR3: CASSQRGSGQFNSPLHF. CDR3 DNA sequence: TGCGCCAGCAGCCAAAGAGGATCAGGACAGTTTAATTCACCCCTCCACTTT.

The chain is built from TRBV9 and TRBJ2-5, with 8 bases matching TRBD2. With 1 base clipped from V and 5 bases from J, the junction kept 4 bases outside the gene matches. Germline V gene sequence: CDR1 SGDLS, CDR2 YYNGEE. This CDR3 spans 14 amino acids. The CDR3 region has the DNA TGTGCCAGCAGCGTATACGGGGGGGACGAGACCCAGTACTTC. As protein: CASSVYGGDETQYF.

The V and J genes are TRBV7-9 and TRBJ1-2, with a possible D match to TRBD1 (6 bases). The CDR3 runs to 15 residues. Germline CDR1 reads SEHNR; CDR2 reads FQNEAQ (reference sequence). Trimming took 5 bases from V and 8 from J, leaving 21 bases between them. CDR3 in amino acids: CASSRRDTLHIGYTF. The DNA for the CDR3 is TGTGCCAGCAGCCGCCGGGACACCCTCCATATAGGCTACACCTTC. The full variable domain, its missing parts supplied by reference TRBV7-9 and TRBJ1-2, is DTGVSQNPRHKITKRGQNVTFRCDPISEHNRLYWYRQTLGQGPEFLTYFQNEAQLEKSRLLSDRFSAERPKGSFSTLEIQRTEQGDSAMYLCASSRRDTLHIGYTFGSGTRLTVV.

This rearrangement joins TRBV6-5 to TRBJ2-1, with 7 positions matching TRBD2. The CDR3 spans 15 residues. The junction had 12 bases not matched to a gene; V was cut back by 4 bases and J by 9 bases. Looked up from germline, CDR1 is MNHEY and CDR2 is SVGAGI. The CDR3 sequence is CASSSPREWVPEQFF. The DNA of the CDR3 is TGTGCCAGCAGTTCGCCGCGGGAGTGGGTTCCTGAGCAGTTCTTC.

This CDR3 is CASSVRGTDTQYF. The CDR3 DNA follows: TGTGCCAGCAGCGTCAGGGGCACAGATACGCAGTATTTT. This rearrangement joins TRBV9 to TRBJ2-3, with D maybe TRBD1 (5 bases). Trimming cost V 2 bases and J 1 base, with 5 bases left between them. The CDR3 runs to 13 residues. Germline CDR1 is SGDLS and CDR2 is YYNGEE.

This clone was counted a few times. The chain couples TRBV28 to TRBJ1-1; 10 bases align to TRBD1. From germline, CDR1 is MDHEN and CDR2 SYDVKM. The CDR3 loop spans 16 amino acids. V lost 5 bases and J lost 3; bases outside the gene matches: 9. The DNA of the CDR3 is TGTGCCAGCAGTGGCCTGGGGACAGGGGTGGACACTGAAGCTTTCTTT. Translating it yields CASSGLGTGVDTEAFF.

This clone was counted a few times. Here the CDR3 reads CASSPGVLSYGYTF. The CDR3 region has the DNA TGTGCCAGCAGCCCCGGGGTGCTGAGCTATGGCTACACCTTC. V gene TRBV7-2 combines with J gene TRBJ1-2; D is ambiguous. Germline V gene data show CDR1 as SGHTA and CDR2 as FQGNSA. CDR3 length equals 14 residues. The V end lost 5 bases, the J end lost 4 bases, and 14 bases lay between the germline ends. The full variable domain, with the rest looked up from reference TRBV7-2 and TRBJ1-2, is GAGVSQSPSNKVTEKGKDVELRCDPISGHTALYWYRQSLGQGLEFLIYFQGNSAPDKSGLPSDRFSAERTGGSVSTLTIQRTQQEDSAVYLCASSPGVLSYGYTFGSGTRLTVV.

This clone was seen only once. The gene calls are TRBV5-1 and TRBJ1-1; 9 positions agree with TRBD1. The length of the CDR3 is 16 residues. The V gene end was trimmed by 1 base and the J gene end by 0 bases; junction bases not matched to a gene: 4. Germline CDR1 is SGHRS and CDR2 is YFSETQ. The DNA for the CDR3 is TGCGCCAGCAGCTTGAACGGACAGGGGATGAACACTGAAGCTTTCTTT. This gives the protein CASSLNGQGMNTEAFF. Full variable domain (remainder filled in from reference TRBV5-1 and TRBJ1-1): KAGVTQTPRYLIKTRGQQVTLSCSPISGHRSVSWYQQTPGQGLQFLFEYFSETQRNKGNFPGRFSGRQFSNSRSEMNVSTLELGDSALYLCASSLNGQGMNTEAFFGQGTRLTVV.

The chain carries TRBV2 and TRBJ2-3; tentative D call: TRBD1 (6 bases). CDR1 SNHLY and CDR2 FYNNEI come from the germline V gene. V lost 4 bases and J 1 base, leaving 9 bases between the germline ends. The CDR3 consists of 14 residues. For the CDR3, the DNA is TGTGCCAGCAGTGGACAGGTCCGCACAGATACGCAGTATTTT. Translated: CASSGQVRTDTQYF.

This rearrangement joins TRBV28 to TRBJ1-3; D may be TRBD1 (5 bases). Germline-derived CDR1 and CDR2 are MDHEN and SYDVKM. The V gene lost 7 bases and the J gene lost 0 bases, with 16 bases spanning the gap. There are 16 residues in the CDR3. CDR3: CASMPIDSISGNTIYF. CDR3 coding DNA: TGTGCCAGCATGCCGATCGACAGTATCTCTGGAAACACCATATATTTT.

This chain uses TRBV9 with TRBJ2-1; perhaps TRBD2 as D (5 bases). Germline CDR1 is SGDLS and CDR2 is YYNGEE. The V and J ends lost 0 bases and 10 bases respectively, with 14 bases between them. This CDR3 spans 14 amino acids. The chain's CDR3 is CASSVELRAREQFF. DNA for the CDR3: TGTGCCAGCAGCGTAGAGTTGAGGGCTCGGGAGCAGTTCTTC.

This sequence joins TRBV7-2 and TRBJ2-3; 13 bases fit TRBD2. The germline V gene has CDR1 SGHTA and CDR2 FQGNSA. The CDR3 length is 17 residues. V was pared by 5 bases and J by 2 bases, with 7 bases of the junction left unmatched. CDR3 nucleotides: TGTGCCAGCAGCAGAACGGGACTAGCGGGACTCACAGATACGCAGTATTTT. Its translation: CASSRTGLAGLTDTQYF. Based on the CDR3 plus reference TRBV7-2 and TRBJ2-3, the full variable domain is GAGVSQSPSNKVTEKGKDVELRCDPISGHTALYWYRQSLGQGLEFLIYFQGNSAPDKSGLPSDRFSAERTGGSVSTLTIQRTQQEDSAVYLCASSRTGLAGLTDTQYFGPGTRLTVL.

The chain combines TRBV6-5 with TRBJ1-5; no firm D call. The CDR3 sequence is 14 residues long. CDR1 MNHEY and CDR2 SVGAGI come from the germline V gene. V was shortened by 1 base and J by 6 bases, with 10 bases between the two germline ends. CDR3 loop: CASSYFPRGQPQHF. In DNA form, the CDR3 reads TGTGCCAGCAGTTACTTCCCCCGGGGTCAGCCCCAGCATTTT.

The rearrangement links TRBV9 to TRBJ2-2, with TRBD1 as a possible D gene (6 bases). This CDR3 is built from 16 residues. CDR1 is SGDLS, CDR2 YYNGEE, per germline. V was shortened by 4 bases and J by 3 bases, with 16 bases between the two germline ends. The CDR3 loop reads CASSLRGRGDTGELFF. The CDR3 nucleotides are TGTGCCAGCAGCCTCCGGGGCAGGGGAGACACCGGGGAGCTGTTTTTT.

This sequence joins TRBV28 and TRBJ2-4; D unresolved. The CDR3 consists of 15 residues. Trimming pared 1 base from V and 0 bases from J, leaving 7 bases between. Per the germline V gene, CDR1 is MDHEN and CDR2 is SYDVKM. The CDR3 region is CASSLLGGAKNIQYF. The CDR3 DNA follows: TGTGCCAGCAGTTTATTAGGCGGAGCCAAAAACATTCAGTACTTC.

This chain connects TRBV2 to TRBJ2-2; 11 nucleotides line up with TRBD1. There are 16 residues in the CDR3. V shed 6 bases, J shed 4 bases, and the junction held 7 bases outside the gene matches. From germline, CDR1 is SNHLY and CDR2 FYNNEI. The CDR3 bases are TGTGCCAGCAGACCCTCCGGGACAGGGGGCACCGGGGAGCTGTTTTTT. It codes for CASRPSGTGGTGELFF.

This clone was found a few times. The J gene is TRBJ1-1, the V gene TRBV7-9; no reliable D call. Trimming pared 3 bases from V and 3 bases from J, leaving 5 bases between. The CDR3 spans 12 residues. Per germline, CDR1 SEHNR and CDR2 FQNEAQ (reference sequence). This CDR3 is CASSLRDTEAFF. The CDR3 DNA is TGTGCCAGCAGCTTGAGGGACACTGAAGCTTTCTTT.

V gene TRBV6-5 combines with J gene TRBJ1-2; D possibly corresponds to TRBD1 (5 bases). The CDR3 is 13 amino acids. Trimming removed 5 bases at V and 3 bases at J, with 10 bases between. Germline CDR1 MNHEY, CDR2 SVGAGI. The CDR3 nucleotides are TGTGCCAGCAGTAATACAGGCGACTATGGCTACACCTTC. Amino acids: CASSNTGDYGYTF.